This T cell receptor beta chain is drawn from a study of cytomegalovirus exposure and HLA in healthy donors. General study points: The study recorded around 160 TCR beta chains that were cytomegalovirus-associated.

Germline CDR1 MNHNS, CDR2 SASEGT. The ends were cut back, 8 bases at V and 6 bases at J, with 14 bases in the middle. The CDR3 is 13 amino acids. The PCR ran on 60 Vbeta and 13 Jbeta primers. Clones were sequenced by immunoSEQ multiplex PCR, and TCRdb holds only the in-frame ones, with some missing. The sample lists about 150,000 clones, 65% to 70% seen once, with 8% to 13% in the top ten. Comments on this clone: Antigen unknown.

Sequencing was performed on PBMCs. The V and J genes are TRBV6-1 and TRBJ2-1, with D possibly TRBD2 on 6 matching bases. This clonotype originated in a man aged 25-45 years in good health and CMV-seropositive. The CDR3 region is CASVTGTGNEQFF. The CDR3 nucleotides read TGTGCCAGCGTTACGGGGACTGGCAATGAGCAGTTCTTC.